This T cell receptor beta chain appears in the sequencing data of a study of blood T cell repertoires in COVID-19. Study-level information: Researchers got acute and convalescent COVID-19 samples from the United States, Italy and Spain.

TCRdb keeps only in-frame clones here, not all; method: immunoSEQ multiplex PCR. The repertoire holds 250,000 or so clones, with approximately 86% as singletons. Either two negative PCRs, clearance, or symptom resolution qualified Cohort 3 donors as recovered. Germline lookup yields CDR1 MDHEN and CDR2 SYDVKM. Trimming at V came to 6 bases and at J to 5 bases, leaving 13 bases not matched to a gene. This CDR3 contains 16 residues. The V and J genes are TRBV28 and TRBJ2-1; 7 positions match TRBD2. This clonotype was sampled from a woman under 30 who had recovered from COVID-19. Sequencing was done on a sample of PBMCs or T cells enriched from blood (not recorded which). The CDR3 region has the DNA TGTGCCAGCAGCCTTTGGGGAAGGGGAGGGGACAATGAGCAGTTCTTC. Protein sequence: CASSLWGRGGDNEQFF. Variable domain in full (rest from reference TRBV28 and TRBJ2-1): DVKVTQSSRYLVKRTGEKVFLECVQDMDHENMFWYRQDPGLGLRLIYFSYDVKMKEKGDIPEGYSVSREKKERFSLILESASTNQTSMYLCASSLWGRGGDNEQFFGPGTRLTVL.